What follows are 29 T cell receptor beta chains derived from one specimen sequenced in a study of OX40 agonist ivuxolimab in advanced cancers. Some clones are missing from TCRdb's copy, which holds only in-frame ones; the method was immunoSEQ multiplex PCR. The sample yields around 100,000 clones, about 90% seen once. The sample in question was CD4+ or CD8+ T cells sorted from blood, obtained in a trial of the OX40 agonist ivuxolimab. Receptors were obtained from an adult with an advanced solid tumor such as melanoma, head and neck, liver or kidney cancer.

The chain joins TRBV5-4 to TRBJ1-5; weak D call: TRBD1 (6 bases). Germline CDR1 SGHNT, CDR2 YYREEE (reference sequence). The CDR3 has 17 residues. V lost 6 bases, J lost 2 bases, and 21 bases lay in between. CDR3 sequence: CASTPGSGTTRNQPQHF. CDR3 DNA: TGTGCCAGCACCCCGGGATCCGGGACAACGCGCAATCAGCCCCAGCATTTT.

The chain carries TRBV6-1 and TRBJ2-3; maybe TRBD2 (5 bases). The germline gives CDR1 MNHNS, CDR2 SASEGT. V dropped 6 bases and J dropped 6 bases, with 13 bases sitting between them. This CDR3 region has 13 residues. CDR3 sequence: CASRRENWDTQYF. CDR3 nucleotide sequence: TGTGCCAGCAGGAGGGAGAACTGGGATACGCAGTATTTT.

This chain uses TRBV5-1 with TRBJ1-4, with D perhaps TRBD1 (5 bases). CDR3 length: 15 amino acids. V shed 0 bases and J shed 4 bases, with 10 bases lying between them. Germline V gene sequence: CDR1 SGHRS, CDR2 YFSETQ. In nucleotides, the CDR3 is TGCGCCAGCAGCTTGGCCACAGGTCTTAATGAAAAACTGTTTTTT. Protein sequence: CASSLATGLNEKLFF.

This chain links TRBV13 with TRBJ2-1; D uncertain. CDR3 length: 11 amino acids. V was clipped by 5 bases and J by 4 bases, with 3 bases between them. The germline gives CDR1 PRHDT, CDR2 FYEKMQ (reference sequence). CDR3 in amino acids: CASSEYNEQFF. The CDR3 bases are TGTGCCAGCAGCGAATACAATGAGCAGTTCTTC.

The V gene is TRBV5-1, the J gene TRBJ2-7; 13 bases agree with TRBD2. J gave up 3 bases and V 5 bases, and 5 bases lay outside the gene matches. The CDR3 contains 15 residues. Germline lookup yields CDR1 SGHRS and CDR2 YFSETQ. The CDR3 DNA is TGCGCCAGCAGGCCTGGACTAGCGGGGGACTACGAGCAGTACTTC. It yields the protein CASRPGLAGDYEQYF.

CDR3 sequence (DNA): TGTGCCAGCAGTTTTCCTACCGGGACAGCCCGCTACGAGCAGTACTTC. Translating gives CASSFPTGTARYEQYF. This chain links TRBV28 with TRBJ2-7; 7 positions match TRBD1. The germline CDR1 and CDR2 sequences are MDHEN and SYDVKM. The V gene end was trimmed by 3 bases and the J gene end by 3 bases; junction bases not matched to a gene: 11. The CDR3 runs 16 residues.

V gene TRBV5-1 combines with J gene TRBJ2-7, with D tentatively TRBD2 (5 bases). Germline-derived CDR1 and CDR2 are SGHRS and YFSETQ. V lost 3 bases and J 1 base, leaving 11 bases between the germline ends. The CDR3 consists of 14 residues. Written as DNA, the CDR3 is TGCGCCAGCAGCTGGGCAGGACTTTCCTACGAGCAGTACTTC. It yields the protein CASSWAGLSYEQYF.

The chain employs TRBV5-8 and TRBJ2-7; weak D call: TRBD2 (6 bases). The CDR3 loop spans 15 amino acids. Trimming cost V 4 bases and J 4 bases, with 18 bases left between them. The V gene's germline CDR1 is SGHTS and CDR2 YDEGEE. The DNA for the CDR3 is TGTGCCAGCAGCCGAAGGGAGGTCCTCCTGTACGAGCAGTACTTC. Translation: CASSRREVLLYEQYF.

The chain joins TRBV19 to TRBJ2-5, with D perhaps assigned TRBD1 or TRBD2 (6 bases each). CDR3 length equals 14 residues. Germline assignment: CDR1 LNHDA and CDR2 SQIVND (reference sequence). The V and J ends lost 3 bases and 3 bases respectively, with 11 bases between them. The CDR3 is CASSMGGWEETQYF. CDR3 nucleotide sequence: TGTGCCAGTAGTATGGGGGGCTGGGAAGAGACCCAGTACTTC.

This chain joins TRBV18 and TRBJ2-3; tentatively, D is TRBD2 (6 bases). The ends were cut back, 0 bases at V and 4 bases at J, with 8 bases in the middle. This CDR3 has 14 amino acids. CDR1 is KGHSH, CDR2 LQKENI, per germline. CDR3 loop: CASSPPGGPDTQYF. CDR3 nucleotides: TGTGCCAGCTCACCACCGGGGGGTCCAGATACGCAGTATTTT.

V gene TRBV6-1 combines with J gene TRBJ2-2; 10 nucleotides match TRBD1. The CDR3 runs 15 residues. Germline loops: CDR1 MNHNS, CDR2 SASEGT. Unmatched junction bases numbered 6, after V lost 6 bases and J lost 5 bases. CDR3 loop: CASSRDRGFTGELFF. The CDR3 DNA reads as TGTGCCAGCAGCCGGGACAGGGGTTTTACCGGGGAGCTGTTTTTT.

This chain joins TRBV30 and TRBJ1-4; D unresolved. The CDR3 runs to 13 residues. Germline V gene sequence: CDR1 GTSNPN, CDR2 SVGIG (reference sequence). Trimming removed 3 bases at V and 8 bases at J, with 13 bases between. The CDR3 protein is CAWSQLIGEKLFF. CDR3 DNA: TGTGCCTGGAGCCAACTTATCGGGGAAAAACTGTTTTTT.

The chain combines TRBV7-6 with TRBJ2-2; D not certain. Germline-derived CDR1 and CDR2 are SGHVS and FNYEAQ. V shed 1 base and J shed 3 bases, with 9 bases lying between them. The CDR3 length is 15 residues. The CDR3 loop is CASSLVGPDTGELFF. In DNA, the CDR3 is TGTGCCAGCAGCTTAGTAGGTCCCGACACCGGGGAGCTGTTTTTT. The complete variable domain, with remaining parts taken from reference TRBV7-6 and TRBJ2-2, reads GAGVSQSPRYKVTKRGQDVALRCDPISGHVSLYWYRQALGQGPEFLTYFNYEAQQDKSGLPNDRFSAERPEGSISTLTIQRTEQRDSAMYRCASSLVGPDTGELFFGEGSRLTVL.

This rearrangement joins TRBV5-4 to TRBJ1-2; the match to TRBD1 covers 8 bases. Germline CDR1 reads SGHNT; CDR2 reads YYREEE (reference sequence). With V trimmed by 7 bases and J by 0 bases, 5 bases remained unmatched. The CDR3 extends over 14 amino acids. In DNA form, the CDR3 reads TGTGCCAGCTCATGGACAGGGACTAACTATGGCTACACCTTC. Translation: CASSWTGTNYGYTF.

V usage is TRBV6-5 and J usage is TRBJ2-5, with 8 bases identical to TRBD1. Trimming cost V 6 bases and J 2 bases; bases outside gene matches: 2. The CDR3 covers 13 residues. Germline CDR1 is MNHEY and CDR2 is SVGAGI. The CDR3 protein is CASRGTGQETQYF. The CDR3 DNA is TGTGCCAGCAGGGGGACAGGTCAAGAGACCCAGTACTTC.

The chain recombines TRBV5-8 with TRBJ2-3; D call uncertain. This CDR3 has 12 amino acids. Germline-derived CDR1 and CDR2 are SGHTS and YDEGEE. Trimming left V 2 bases short and J 11 bases short, with 12 bases between. For the CDR3, the DNA is TGTGCCAGCAGCTTCCTAATTAGAGGGCAGTATTTT. Amino acid sequence: CASSFLIRGQYF.

The table lists this clone with a few counts. The genes are TRBV30 and TRBJ1-2; D uncertain. Germline V gene lookup returns CDR1 GTSNPN and CDR2 SVGIG (reference sequence). This CDR3 region has 13 residues. V lost 3 bases and J lost 0, with 8 bases in between. DNA for the CDR3: TGTGCCTGGAGCGCAAGTGCTAACTATGGCTACACCTTC. This sequence encodes CAWSASANYGYTF.

The genes are TRBV15 and TRBJ1-2; 7 positions match TRBD1. Germline V gene lookup returns CDR1 LNHNV and CDR2 YYDKDF (reference sequence). The CDR3 consists of 14 residues. V shed 5 bases, J shed 5 bases, and the junction held 8 bases outside the gene matches. The CDR3 nucleotides read TGTGCCACCAGCTCCGGTCAGGGGGGGTATGGCTACACCTTC. It specifies CATSSGQGGYGYTF. The full variable domain, rest sourced from reference TRBV15 and TRBJ1-2, is DAMVIQNPRYQVTQFGKPVTLSCSQTLNHNVMYWYQQKSSQAPKLLFHYYDKDFNNEADTPDNFQSRRPNTSFCFLDIRSPGLGDTAMYLCATSSGQGGYGYTFGSGTRLTVV.

The V call is TRBV6-1, the J call TRBJ1-1, with a weak D call TRBD1 (6 bases). The CDR3 extends over 13 amino acids. V was trimmed by 2 bases and J by 8 bases, leaving 12 bases between them. Germline loops: CDR1 MNHNS, CDR2 SASEGT. The CDR3 region is CASSELGRGEAFF. CDR3 nucleotides: TGTGCCAGCAGTGAATTGGGAAGGGGGGAAGCTTTCTTT.

Concerning this clone itself: Different DNA sequences within this sample yield the same CDR3. The chain couples TRBV18 to TRBJ1-1; D is possibly TRBD1 (5 bases). Trimming took 6 bases from V and 1 from J, leaving 9 bases between them. Germline-derived CDR1 and CDR2 are KGHSH and LQKENI. The CDR3 length is 13 residues. CDR3: CASSVGGNTEAFF. The CDR3 DNA reads TGTGCCAGCTCGGTGGGGGGGAACACTGAAGCTTTCTTT.

The sample holds one count of this clone. V is TRBV2 and J is TRBJ2-1; 7 bases fit TRBD2. Trimming removed 1 base from V and 2 bases from J; junction bases left unmatched: 2. This CDR3 comprises 15 residues. Germline loops: CDR1 SNHLY, CDR2 FYNNEI. In DNA form, the CDR3 reads TGTGCCAGCAGTGAAGTAGCGGGCGCCTACAATGAGCAGTTCTTC. Its protein product is CASSEVAGAYNEQFF.

The genes are TRBV18 and TRBJ1-4; 8 bases are shared with TRBD1. This CDR3 has 14 residues. From germline, CDR1 is KGHSH and CDR2 LQKENI. Germline trimming cut 8 bases from V and 7 bases from J; bases unmatched to any gene: 9. Here the CDR3 reads CASNRQGAAEKLFF. For the CDR3, the DNA is TGTGCCAGCAATCGTCAGGGGGCGGCTGAAAAACTGTTTTTT.

V is TRBV5-6 and J is TRBJ2-7; D uncertain. The CDR3 sequence is 12 residues long. Germline loops: CDR1 SGHDT, CDR2 YYEEEE. V was clipped by 0 bases and J by 6 bases, with 7 bases between them. Here the CDR3 reads CASSLGLLEQYF. In nucleotides, the CDR3 is TGTGCCAGCAGCTTGGGCCTTCTCGAGCAGTACTTC.

The J gene is TRBJ2-4, the V gene TRBV4-2; 10 bases map to TRBD1. The CDR3 totals 16 residues. With V trimmed by 1 base and J by 1 base, 1 base remained unmatched. CDR1 and CDR2 from the germline V gene are LGHNA and YNFKEQ. The CDR3, as DNA: TGTGCCAGCAGCCAAGTGGGACAGGGGGCCAAAAACATTCAGTACTTC. Protein: CASSQVGQGAKNIQYF.

This clone appeared a few times. The rearrangement joins TRBV5-1 to TRBJ1-2; no reliable D call. Deletions cut 3 bases from V and 7 bases from J, with 16 bases between. CDR3 size: 14 residues. Germline values: CDR1 SGHRS, CDR2 YFSETQ. This chain's CDR3 is CASSWEDRAGGYTF. The CDR3 DNA reads TGCGCCAGCAGCTGGGAGGACCGCGCAGGTGGCTACACCTTC.

The J gene is TRBJ2-5, the V gene TRBV9; 10 bases match TRBD2. Germline lookup yields CDR1 SGDLS and CDR2 YYNGEE. This CDR3 contains 16 residues. Losses at the gene ends were 0 bases for V and 2 bases for J; bases not matched to a gene: 4. The CDR3 DNA is TGTGCCAGCAGCGTAGCACCTAGCGGGGGACAAGAGACCCAGTACTTC. This codes for CASSVAPSGGQETQYF. Variable domain in full (rest from reference TRBV9 and TRBJ2-5): DSGVTQTPKHLITATGQRVTLRCSPRSGDLSVYWYQQSLDQGLQFLIQYYNGEERAKGNILERFSAQQFPDLHSELNLSSLELGDSALYFCASSVAPSGGQETQYFGPGTRLLVL.

Note on this clone: Distinct nucleotide sequences in the sample also encode this CDR3. V gene TRBV2 combines with J gene TRBJ1-5, with 9 nucleotides matching TRBD1. V lost 4 bases to trimming and J lost 2 bases; unmatched junction nucleotides: 0. The CDR3 contains 14 residues. CDR1 is SNHLY, CDR2 FYNNEI, per germline. CDR3 residues: CASSGDRGNQPQHF. As DNA, the CDR3 is TGTGCCAGCAGTGGGGACAGGGGCAATCAGCCCCAGCATTTT.

The chain employs TRBV5-6 and TRBJ1-2, with D possibly TRBD1 on 6 matching bases. The V end was cut by 6 bases, the J end by 4 bases, with 19 bases between. Per the germline V gene, CDR1 is SGHDT and CDR2 is YYEEEE. There are 15 residues in the CDR3. In DNA form, the CDR3 reads TGTGCCAGCATCCAGCCCCCGGCCAGGGGCTATGGCTACACCTTC. Protein sequence: CASIQPPARGYGYTF.

The chain couples TRBV30 to TRBJ1-5, with TRBD1 as a possible D gene (5 bases). The V gene's germline CDR1 is GTSNPN and CDR2 SVGIG (reference sequence). V shed 3 bases and J shed 4 bases, with 10 bases lying between them. The CDR3 runs to 13 residues. The CDR3, as DNA: TGTGCCTGGAGCGGGGACGGTAATCAGCCCCAGCATTTT. Protein: CAWSGDGNQPQHF.